The 27 T cell receptor beta chains given below trace back to one sample, sequenced in a study of T cells expressing NK-cell markers (dated by TCRdb to 2019 to 2021). Library method: 5' RACE. Instrument on record: Illumina HiSeq 2000. Reads reprocessed by TCRdb are summarized as one entry per CDR3 protein sequence, and DNA is absent. This sample's table contains about 160,000 distinct CDR3 sequences. In total, the top ten clones hold less than 20% of the sample. The sample was blood T cells: a sorted CD56 or NKG2C T cell subset, CD4+ or CD8+ T cells, or bulk PBMC T cells (not recorded which). The receptor source for this set is a woman between 18 and 70 years old in good health.

This chain uses TRBV29-1 with TRBJ2-5; TCRdb's D call, TRBD1, is unchecked because there is no DNA. The CDR3 is 14 amino acids. Looked up from germline, CDR1 is SQVTM and CDR2 is ANQGSEA. CDR3 sequence reads: CSVGGTGSGETQYF.

The V call is TRBV28, the J call TRBJ2-1; TCRdb gives TRBD1 as the D gene, but with no DNA this cannot be confirmed. Germline CDR1 MDHEN, CDR2 SYDVKM. This CDR3 has 16 residues. CDR3 sequence reads: CASSPWGTGGYNEQFF.

The V gene is TRBV12-3 or TRBV12-4, the J gene TRBJ1-2; without DNA, the TCRdb call of TRBD1 cannot be checked. The CDR3 has 16 residues. CDR3 in amino acids: CASSLRWSGGGNGYTF.

V gene TRBV24-1 combines with J gene TRBJ2-2; TCRdb's D call, TRBD1, is unchecked because there is no DNA. The CDR3 consists of 14 residues. In germline, CDR1 is KGHDR, CDR2 SFDVKD. CDR3 sequence: CATTGTANTGELFF.

The chain recombines TRBV20-1 with TRBJ1-5. Germline V gene lookup returns CDR1 DFQATT and CDR2 SNEGSKA (reference sequence). The CDR3 has 13 amino acids. CDR3 sequence reads: CSAELGPNQPQHF.

The V call is TRBV6-1, the J call TRBJ1-6; TCRdb gives TRBD1 as the D gene, but with no DNA this cannot be confirmed. In germline, CDR1 is MNHNS, CDR2 SASEGT. This CDR3 has 14 amino acids. The CDR3 is CASSQGSGNSPLHF.

The chain employs TRBV20-1 and TRBJ2-7; TCRdb designates TRBD2, a call that cannot be tested without DNA. Per the germline V gene, CDR1 is DFQATT and CDR2 is SNEGSKA (reference sequence). The CDR3 runs to 18 residues. The CDR3 region is CSARDLAGLGRASYEQYF.

The chain joins TRBV3-1 to TRBJ1-5; TCRdb selects TRBD1, and the lack of DNA leaves this call unchecked. Germline loops: CDR1 LGHDT, CDR2 YNNKEL (reference sequence). There are 13 residues in the CDR3. The CDR3 sequence is CASSQGRRGPQHF.

This chain joins TRBV6-2 or TRBV6-3 and TRBJ2-5. Germline V gene lookup returns CDR1 MNHEY and CDR2 SVGEGT. CDR3 size: 12 residues. CDR3 protein: CASSYVVGTQYF.

The V call is TRBV12-3 or TRBV12-4, the J call TRBJ2-7; TCRdb designates TRBD2, a call that cannot be tested without DNA. This CDR3 is built from 17 residues. CDR3 region: CASRPGTSGGLSYEQYF.

The chain has TRBV10-3 and TRBJ1-2; lacking DNA, the TRBD1 call made by TCRdb goes unchecked. The V gene's germline CDR1 is ENHRY and CDR2 SYGVKD. The CDR3 loop spans 13 amino acids. The CDR3: CAISASGAYGYTF.

The chain carries TRBV20-1 and TRBJ1-6; TCRdb gives TRBD1 as the D gene, but with no DNA this cannot be confirmed. This CDR3 has 14 amino acids. Germline CDR1 DFQATT, CDR2 SNEGSKA (reference sequence). The CDR3 is CSALRGQYNSPLHF.

The chain uses TRBV12-3 or TRBV12-4 and TRBJ1-1; there is no DNA to check the TCRdb D call of TRBD1. There are 14 residues in the CDR3. CDR3 region: CASRLTGDSAEAFF.

The chain combines TRBV3-1 with TRBJ1-6. Germline CDR1 LGHDT, CDR2 YNNKEL (reference sequence). The CDR3 runs to 15 residues. The CDR3 spells CASSHAGLNNSPLHF.

The CDR3 is CASSYGQGAGQPQHF. The chain combines TRBV2 with TRBJ1-5; the TRBD1 assignment by TCRdb is unverifiable without DNA. Germline values: CDR1 SNHLY, CDR2 FYNNEI. The CDR3 has 15 residues.

The chain has TRBV5-1 and TRBJ2-3; TCRdb gives TRBD2 as the D gene, but with no DNA this cannot be confirmed. The CDR3 spans 14 residues. Germline loops: CDR1 SGHRS, CDR2 YFSETQ. The CDR3 here is CASEGLAGTDTQYF.

V usage is TRBV30 and J usage is TRBJ1-4; absent DNA, TCRdb's TRBD1 call cannot be checked. The CDR3 loop spans 13 amino acids. The germline gives CDR1 GTSNPN, CDR2 SVGIG (reference sequence). CDR3 protein: CAWDPGQGEKLFF.

This chain links TRBV24-1 with TRBJ2-5; TCRdb names TRBD2, which stays unverified in the absence of DNA. The germline gives CDR1 KGHDR, CDR2 SFDVKD. The CDR3 totals 14 residues. The CDR3: CATADGGLQETQYF.

This chain connects TRBV7-9 to TRBJ2-1. The CDR3 consists of 16 residues. Germline V gene sequence: CDR1 SEHNR, CDR2 FQNEAQ (reference sequence). This CDR3 reads CASSLFGGSSYNEQFF. The full variable domain, its missing parts supplied by reference TRBV7-9 and TRBJ2-1, is DTGVSQNPRHKITKRGQNVTFRCDPISEHNRLYWYRQTLGQGPEFLTYFQNEAQLEKSRLLSDRFSAERPKGSFSTLEIQRTEQGDSAMYLCASSLFGGSSYNEQFFGPGTRLTVL.

The chain couples TRBV5-1 to TRBJ1-5; TCRdb's D call, TRBD1, is unchecked because there is no DNA. Looked up from germline, CDR1 is SGHRS and CDR2 is YFSETQ. The CDR3 extends over 16 amino acids. CDR3 in amino acids: CASSLAGADSNQPQHF.

V and J are TRBV5-1 and TRBJ2-1; the D gene TCRdb calls, TRBD1, cannot be checked with no DNA. CDR3 length equals 16 residues. CDR1 and CDR2 from the germline V gene are SGHRS and YFSETQ. The CDR3 is CASSLAAGVLVNEQFF. Full variable domain (rest looked up from reference TRBV5-1 and TRBJ2-1): KAGVTQTPRYLIKTRGQQVTLSCSPISGHRSVSWYQQTPGQGLQFLFEYFSETQRNKGNFPGRFSGRQFSNSRSEMNVSTLELGDSALYLCASSLAAGVLVNEQFFGPGTRLTVL.

J is TRBJ1-1 and V is TRBV7-9; TCRdb indicates TRBD1, and absent DNA this call remains unverified. The CDR3 has 15 amino acids. Germline CDR1 reads SEHNR; CDR2 reads FQNEAQ (reference sequence). The CDR3 sequence is CASSLVQGFRNEAFF.

The chain joins TRBV6-5 to TRBJ2-3; TCRdb proposes TRBD2, but this gene call is untestable without DNA. The CDR3 runs to 16 residues. Per germline, CDR1 MNHEY and CDR2 SVGAGI. The CDR3 reads CASSYLRAGRTDTQYF.

The J gene is TRBJ1-3, the V gene TRBV6-1; TCRdb's D gene call, TRBD1, goes unchecked for lack of DNA. There are 17 residues in the CDR3. Per the germline V gene, CDR1 is MNHNS and CDR2 is SASEGT. The CDR3 reads CASSNPGQGYSGNTIYF.

The genes are TRBV5-1 and TRBJ1-1; there is no DNA to check the TCRdb D call of TRBD1. This CDR3 has 15 residues. CDR1 is SGHRS, CDR2 YFSETQ, per germline. CDR3 sequence reads: CASSLDPGGGGEAFF. Full variable domain (outside the CDR3, taken from reference TRBV5-1 and TRBJ1-1): KAGVTQTPRYLIKTRGQQVTLSCSPISGHRSVSWYQQTPGQGLQFLFEYFSETQRNKGNFPGRFSGRQFSNSRSEMNVSTLELGDSALYLCASSLDPGGGGEAFFGQGTRLTVV.

The rearrangement joins TRBV7-3 to TRBJ1-1; the D call of TRBD1 rests on TCRdb alone, since no DNA is present to check it. Germline-derived CDR1 and CDR2 are SGHTA and FQGTGA. This CDR3 region has 14 residues. This CDR3 is CASSPGQGGTEAFF.

The CDR3: CASSLGLAGGADNEQFF. The chain couples TRBV5-1 to TRBJ2-1; TCRdb returns TRBD2, unconfirmable since there is no DNA. The CDR3 covers 17 residues. Germline V gene lookup returns CDR1 SGHRS and CDR2 YFSETQ.